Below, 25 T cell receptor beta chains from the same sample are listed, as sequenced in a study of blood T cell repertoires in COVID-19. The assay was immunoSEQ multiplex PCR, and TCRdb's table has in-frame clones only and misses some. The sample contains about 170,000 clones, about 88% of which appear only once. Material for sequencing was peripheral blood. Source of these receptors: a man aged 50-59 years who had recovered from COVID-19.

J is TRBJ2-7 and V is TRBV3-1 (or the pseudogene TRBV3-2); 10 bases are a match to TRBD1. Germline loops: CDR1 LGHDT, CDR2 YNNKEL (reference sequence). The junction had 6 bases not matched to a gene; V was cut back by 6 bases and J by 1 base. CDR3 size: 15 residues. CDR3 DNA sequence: TGTGCCAGCAGGAGGGACAGGGGAGTTTCCTACGAGCAGTACTTC. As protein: CASRRDRGVSYEQYF.

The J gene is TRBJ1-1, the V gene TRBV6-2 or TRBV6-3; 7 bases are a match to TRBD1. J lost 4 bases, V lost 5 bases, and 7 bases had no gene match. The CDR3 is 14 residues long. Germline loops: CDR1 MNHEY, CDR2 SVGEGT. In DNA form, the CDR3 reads TGTGCCAGCAGTCGACAACAGGGGAGCACTGAAGCTTTCTTT. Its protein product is CASSRQQGSTEAFF.

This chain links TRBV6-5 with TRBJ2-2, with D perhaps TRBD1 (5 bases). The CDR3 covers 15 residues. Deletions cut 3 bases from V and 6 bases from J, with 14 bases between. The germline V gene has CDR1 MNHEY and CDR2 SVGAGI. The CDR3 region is CASSYLRQRSGELFF. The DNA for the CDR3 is TGTGCCAGCAGTTATCTAAGACAGCGATCCGGGGAGCTGTTTTTT.

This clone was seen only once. Written as DNA, the CDR3 is TGTGCCAGCTCAAACCCGGGACAGGGGACCTACGAGCAGTACTTC. It is translated as CASSNPGQGTYEQYF. The chain couples TRBV18 to TRBJ2-7; 10 bases are a match to TRBD1. Losses at the gene ends were 5 bases for V and 2 bases for J; bases not matched to a gene: 6. The CDR3 totals 15 residues. Germline V gene lookup returns CDR1 KGHSH and CDR2 LQKENI.

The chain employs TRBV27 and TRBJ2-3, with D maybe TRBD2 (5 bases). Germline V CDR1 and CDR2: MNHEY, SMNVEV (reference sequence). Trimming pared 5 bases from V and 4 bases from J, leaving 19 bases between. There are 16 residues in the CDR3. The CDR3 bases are TGTGCCAGCAGTCCGACCTCGGGGTGGCGGCCAGATACGCAGTATTTT. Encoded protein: CASSPTSGWRPDTQYF.

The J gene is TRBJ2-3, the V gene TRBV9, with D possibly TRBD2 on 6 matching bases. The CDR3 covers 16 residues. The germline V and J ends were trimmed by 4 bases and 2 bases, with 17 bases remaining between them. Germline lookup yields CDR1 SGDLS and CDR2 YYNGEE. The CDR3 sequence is CASSPGWVADTDTQYF. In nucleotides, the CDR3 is TGTGCCAGCAGCCCCGGTTGGGTAGCGGACACAGATACGCAGTATTTT.

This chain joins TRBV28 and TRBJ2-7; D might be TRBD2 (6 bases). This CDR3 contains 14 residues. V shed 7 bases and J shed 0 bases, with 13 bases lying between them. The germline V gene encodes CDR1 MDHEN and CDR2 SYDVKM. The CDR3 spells CASTPTGLSYEQYF. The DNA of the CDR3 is TGTGCCAGCACCCCGACGGGACTCTCCTACGAGCAGTACTTC.

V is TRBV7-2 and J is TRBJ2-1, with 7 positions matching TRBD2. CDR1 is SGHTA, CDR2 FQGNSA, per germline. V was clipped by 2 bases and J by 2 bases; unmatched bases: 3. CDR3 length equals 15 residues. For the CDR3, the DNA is TGTGCCAGCAGCTTATCTAGCGGAACCTACAATGAGCAGTTCTTC. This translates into CASSLSSGTYNEQFF. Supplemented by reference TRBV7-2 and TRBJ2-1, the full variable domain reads GAGVSQSPSNKVTEKGKDVELRCDPISGHTALYWYRQSLGQGLEFLIYFQGNSAPDKSGLPSDRFSAERTGGSVSTLTIQRTQQEDSAVYLCASSLSSGTYNEQFFGPGTRLTVL.

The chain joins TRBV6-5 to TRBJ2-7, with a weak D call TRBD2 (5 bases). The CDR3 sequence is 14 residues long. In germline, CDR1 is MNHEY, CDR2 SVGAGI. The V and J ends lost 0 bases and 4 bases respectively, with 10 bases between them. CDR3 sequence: CASSYSAPGYEQYF. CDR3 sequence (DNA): TGTGCCAGCAGTTACTCGGCCCCGGGATACGAGCAGTACTTC.

The CDR3 coding sequence is TGCAGCGTTGCCTTATTTAATGAAAAACTGTTTTTT. This translates into CSVALFNEKLFF. V is TRBV29-1 and J is TRBJ1-4; D remains ambiguous. This CDR3 is 12 amino acids long. V shed 4 bases and J shed 4 bases, with 7 bases lying between them. The germline V gene encodes CDR1 SQVTM and CDR2 ANQGSEA.

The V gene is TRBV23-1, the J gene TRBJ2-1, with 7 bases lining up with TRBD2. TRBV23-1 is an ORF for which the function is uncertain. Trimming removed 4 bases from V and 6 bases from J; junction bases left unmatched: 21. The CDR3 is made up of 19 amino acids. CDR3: CASSRHGFWGGPRSNEQFF. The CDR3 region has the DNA TGCGCCAGCAGTCGACACGGGTTTTGGGGAGGGCCTCGTTCCAATGAGCAGTTCTTC.

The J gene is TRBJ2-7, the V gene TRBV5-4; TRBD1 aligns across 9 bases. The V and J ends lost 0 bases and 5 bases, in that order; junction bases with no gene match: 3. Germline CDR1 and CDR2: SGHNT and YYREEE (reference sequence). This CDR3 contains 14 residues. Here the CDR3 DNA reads TGTGCCAGCAGCTTGGCGGGACAGGGAAACGAGCAGTACTTC. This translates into CASSLAGQGNEQYF.

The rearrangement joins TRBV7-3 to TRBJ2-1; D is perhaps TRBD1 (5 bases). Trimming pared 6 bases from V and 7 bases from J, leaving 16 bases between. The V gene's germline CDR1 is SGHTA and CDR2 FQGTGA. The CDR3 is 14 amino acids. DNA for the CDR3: TGTGCCAGCAGTCTGACTCCCCAGGGAAATGAGCAGTTCTTC. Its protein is CASSLTPQGNEQFF. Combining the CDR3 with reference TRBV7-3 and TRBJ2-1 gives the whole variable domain GAGVSQTPSNKVTEKGKYVELRCDPISGHTALYWYRQSLGQGPEFLIYFQGTGAADDSGLPNDRFFAVRPEGSVSTLKIQRTERGDSAVYLCASSLTPQGNEQFFGPGTRLTVL.

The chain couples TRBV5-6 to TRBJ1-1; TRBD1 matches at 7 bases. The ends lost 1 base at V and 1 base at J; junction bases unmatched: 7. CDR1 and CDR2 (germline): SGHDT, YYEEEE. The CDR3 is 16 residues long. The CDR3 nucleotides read TGTGCCAGCAGCTTGACGGGACAGCTAAAGAACACTGAAGCTTTCTTT. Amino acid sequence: CASSLTGQLKNTEAFF.

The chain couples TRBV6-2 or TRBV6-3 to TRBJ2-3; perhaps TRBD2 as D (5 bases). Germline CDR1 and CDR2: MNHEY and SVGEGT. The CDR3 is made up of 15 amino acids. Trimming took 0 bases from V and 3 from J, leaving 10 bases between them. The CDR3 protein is CASSYSEAKTDTQYF. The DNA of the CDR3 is TGTGCCAGCAGTTACTCGGAGGCCAAGACAGATACGCAGTATTTT.

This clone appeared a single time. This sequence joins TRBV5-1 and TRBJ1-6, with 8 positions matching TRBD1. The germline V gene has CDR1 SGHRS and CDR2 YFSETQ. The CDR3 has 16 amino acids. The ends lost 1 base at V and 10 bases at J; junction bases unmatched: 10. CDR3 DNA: TGCGCCAGCAGCTTGACAGGGGGAAGGGGTAGCTCACCCCTCCACTTT. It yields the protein CASSLTGGRGSSPLHF.

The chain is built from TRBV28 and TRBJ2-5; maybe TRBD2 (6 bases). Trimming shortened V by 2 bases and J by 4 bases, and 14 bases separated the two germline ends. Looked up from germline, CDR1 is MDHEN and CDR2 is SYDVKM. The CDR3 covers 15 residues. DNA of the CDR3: TGTGCCAGCAGTTTAAGCCTGGGGGGAGGAGAGACCCAGTACTTC. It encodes CASSLSLGGGETQYF.

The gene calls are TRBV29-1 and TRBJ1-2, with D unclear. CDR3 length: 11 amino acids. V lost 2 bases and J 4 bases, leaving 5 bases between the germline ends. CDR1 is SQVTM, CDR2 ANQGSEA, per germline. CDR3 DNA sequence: TGCAGCGTTGAATACATCTATGGCTACACCTTC. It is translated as CSVEYIYGYTF.

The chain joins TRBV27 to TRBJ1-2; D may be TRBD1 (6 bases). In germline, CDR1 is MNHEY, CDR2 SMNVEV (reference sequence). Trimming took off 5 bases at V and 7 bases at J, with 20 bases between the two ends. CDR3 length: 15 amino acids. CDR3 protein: CASSPYGITRGGYTF. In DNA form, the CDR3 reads TGTGCCAGCAGTCCTTACGGGATTACCAGGGGTGGCTACACCTTC.

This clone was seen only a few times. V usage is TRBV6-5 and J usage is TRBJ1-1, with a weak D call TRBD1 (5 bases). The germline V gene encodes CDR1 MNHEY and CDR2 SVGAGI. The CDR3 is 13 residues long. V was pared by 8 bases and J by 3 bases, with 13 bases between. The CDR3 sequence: CASGWGGDTEAFF. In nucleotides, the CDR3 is TGTGCCAGCGGTTGGGGGGGGGACACTGAAGCTTTCTTT.

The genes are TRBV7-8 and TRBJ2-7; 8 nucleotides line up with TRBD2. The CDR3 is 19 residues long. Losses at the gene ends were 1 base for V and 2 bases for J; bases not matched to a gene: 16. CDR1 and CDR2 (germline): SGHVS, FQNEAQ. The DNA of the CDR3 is TGTGCCAGCAGCTTAGGGAAAGCTAGCGGGTTGCTAATGCCCTACGAGCAGTACTTC. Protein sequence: CASSLGKASGLLMPYEQYF. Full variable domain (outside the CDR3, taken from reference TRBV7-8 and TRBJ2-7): GAGVSQSPRYKVAKRGQDVALRCDPISGHVSLFWYQQALGQGPEFLTYFQNEAQLDKSGLPSDRFFAERPEGSVSTLKIQRTQQEDSAVYLCASSLGKASGLLMPYEQYFGPGTRLTVT.

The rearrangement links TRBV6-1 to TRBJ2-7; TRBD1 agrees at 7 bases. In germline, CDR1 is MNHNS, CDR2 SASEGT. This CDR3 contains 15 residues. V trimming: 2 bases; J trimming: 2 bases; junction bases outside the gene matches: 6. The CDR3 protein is CASSETWTGPYEQYF. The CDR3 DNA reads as TGTGCCAGCAGTGAAACCTGGACAGGTCCCTACGAGCAGTACTTC.

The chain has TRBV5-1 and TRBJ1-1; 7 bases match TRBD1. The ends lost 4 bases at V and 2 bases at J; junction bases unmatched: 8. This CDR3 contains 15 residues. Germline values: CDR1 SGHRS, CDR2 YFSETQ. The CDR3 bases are TGCGCCAGCAGCACTGCTGGGACAGCAAACACTGAAGCTTTCTTT. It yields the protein CASSTAGTANTEAFF.

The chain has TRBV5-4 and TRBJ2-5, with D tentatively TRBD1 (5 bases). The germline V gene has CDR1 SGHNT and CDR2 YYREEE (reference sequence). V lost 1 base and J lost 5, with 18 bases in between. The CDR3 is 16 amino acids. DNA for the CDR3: TGTGCCAGCAGCTTGAACCCTAGGGGCGGCAGGGAGACCCAGTACTTC. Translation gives CASSLNPRGGRETQYF.

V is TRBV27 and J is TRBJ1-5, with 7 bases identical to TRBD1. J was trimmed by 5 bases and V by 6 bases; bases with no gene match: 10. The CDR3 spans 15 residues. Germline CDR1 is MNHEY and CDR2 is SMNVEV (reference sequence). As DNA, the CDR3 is TGTGCCAGCAGCCGACAGGGCCGAAGGCATCAGCCCCAGCATTTT. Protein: CASSRQGRRHQPQHF.